Listed here are 15 T cell receptor beta chains from one sample, sequenced in a study of long-term antiretroviral therapy in people with HIV. Running of the v3.0 immunoSEQ assay took place at survey level. Sequenced by immunoSEQ multiplex PCR; TCRdb stores in-frame clones only, minus some. Found here are over 10,000 clones, roughly nine tenths of them singletons; the top ten hold around 23%. This specimen consisted of unsorted PBMCs, obtained 2.1 years after starting antiretroviral therapy. The source is a woman between 35 and 50 years old with HIV.

This chain links TRBV6-6 with TRBJ2-7; the match to TRBD1 covers 9 bases. The CDR3 extends over 15 amino acids. In germline, CDR1 is MNHNY, CDR2 SVGAGI (reference sequence). V lost 4 bases to trimming and J lost 1 base; unmatched junction nucleotides: 5. Here the CDR3 reads CASSWTGDLSYEQYF. Written as DNA, the CDR3 is TGTGCCAGCAGTTGGACAGGGGACTTATCCTACGAGCAGTACTTC.

This chain connects TRBV5-1 to TRBJ2-7; TRBD2 is a possible D gene (6 bases). V lost 1 base and J lost 6, with 14 bases in between. This CDR3 contains 14 residues. Germline V gene sequence: CDR1 SGHRS, CDR2 YFSETQ. The CDR3 loop is CASSLRRDSIEQYF. Written as DNA, the CDR3 is TGCGCCAGCAGCTTGCGTCGGGACTCCATCGAGCAGTACTTC.

The chain links TRBV25-1 to TRBJ2-3; 9 bases are a match to TRBD1. Germline V gene sequence: CDR1 MGHDK, CDR2 SYGVNS. The CDR3 is 14 amino acids. V trimming: 5 bases; J trimming: 4 bases; junction bases outside the gene matches: 4. Here the CDR3 DNA reads TGTGCCAGCAGTAAAACAGGGGGCGCAGATACGCAGTATTTT. Amino acids: CASSKTGGADTQYF.

The genes are TRBV6-1 and TRBJ1-6; weak D call: TRBD1 (6 bases). The germline V gene has CDR1 MNHNS and CDR2 SASEGT. Trimming took 0 bases from V and 8 from J, leaving 8 bases between them. There are 14 residues in the CDR3. The CDR3 sequence is CASSEAYRDSPLHF. The CDR3 DNA follows: TGTGCCAGCAGTGAAGCTTACAGGGATTCACCCCTCCACTTT.

V is TRBV2 and J is TRBJ2-7; D gene uncertain. The germline V and J ends were trimmed by 7 bases and 6 bases, with 16 bases remaining between them. This CDR3 has 13 residues. Germline V lookup: CDR1 SNHLY, CDR2 FYNNEI. The CDR3 loop is CASKSDGPSEQYF. The DNA for the CDR3 is TGTGCCAGCAAATCCGACGGACCTTCCGAGCAGTACTTC.

CDR3 residues: CASSSPGGRTGELFF. CDR3 nucleotides: TGTGCCAGCAGCTCCCCGGGGGGTCGGACCGGGGAGCTGTTTTTT. This sequence joins TRBV7-9 and TRBJ2-2; TRBD2 matches at 7 bases. V was pared by 4 bases and J by 5 bases, with 7 bases of the junction left unmatched. Germline values: CDR1 SEHNR, CDR2 FQNEAQ (reference sequence). CDR3 length: 15 residues.

The gene calls are TRBV7-9 and TRBJ1-5; D perhaps matches TRBD1 (6 bases). V dropped 4 bases and J dropped 3 bases, with 13 bases sitting between them. The CDR3 length is 15 residues. Germline loops: CDR1 SEHNR, CDR2 FQNEAQ (reference sequence). This CDR3 is CASSYGGGNNQPQHF. The CDR3 bases are TGTGCCAGCAGCTACGGGGGCGGGAACAATCAGCCCCAGCATTTT.

The chain links TRBV5-1 to TRBJ2-3, with 8 bases that match TRBD1. This CDR3 comprises 13 residues. V lost 6 bases and J lost 1; bases outside the gene matches: 1. Per the germline V gene, CDR1 is SGHRS and CDR2 is YFSETQ. The CDR3 is CASTTGGTDTQYF. CDR3 bases: TGCGCCAGCACGACAGGGGGCACAGATACGCAGTATTTT.

The gene calls are TRBV30 and TRBJ2-3, with 10 nucleotides matching TRBD2. Germline loops: CDR1 GTSNPN, CDR2 SVGIG (reference sequence). This CDR3 is 16 amino acids long. J lost 0 bases, V lost 2 bases, and 5 bases had no gene match. CDR3 region: CAWSWGTSESTDTQYF. CDR3 bases: TGTGCCTGGAGTTGGGGGACTAGCGAAAGCACAGATACGCAGTATTTT.

This chain links TRBV11-2 with TRBJ2-1; D possibly uses TRBD1 or TRBD2 (5 bases each). Trimming removed 6 bases from V and 7 bases from J, with 13 bases in between. Germline V gene lookup returns CDR1 SGHAT and CDR2 FQNNGV. The CDR3 length is 13 residues. The CDR3 spells CASRDGAGNEQFF. The DNA for the CDR3 is TGTGCCAGCAGGGACGGGGCGGGTAATGAGCAGTTCTTC.

This clone came up once. V gene TRBV5-4 combines with J gene TRBJ2-1; 7 bases align to TRBD1. CDR3 length: 15 residues. Germline V gene lookup returns CDR1 SGHNT and CDR2 YYREEE (reference sequence). V shed 2 bases, J shed 8 bases, and the junction held 10 bases outside the gene matches. CDR3 sequence reads: CASSFRDRPGDEQFF. As DNA, the CDR3 is TGTGCCAGCAGCTTCCGGGACAGACCCGGGGATGAGCAGTTCTTC.

As for this clone: Germline is not matched at one junction end, which may reflect a read error. The V and J genes are TRBV5-5 and TRBJ1-1; no clear D. The CDR3 spans 15 residues. In germline, CDR1 is SGHKS, CDR2 YYEKEE (reference sequence). CDR3 protein: CASSLASVTYTEAFF. For the CDR3, the DNA is TGTGCCAGCAGTTTGGCCAGTGTAACATACACTGAAGCTTTCTTT.

In this sample, this clone turned up once. This chain uses TRBV9 with TRBJ1-2; D gene uncertain. Germline CDR1 reads SGDLS; CDR2 reads YYNGEE. This CDR3 has 14 amino acids. The germline V and J ends were trimmed by 0 bases and 3 bases, with 9 bases remaining between them. This CDR3 is CASSVASSDYGYTF. CDR3 nucleotides: TGTGCCAGCAGCGTAGCTTCTTCCGACTATGGCTACACCTTC.

The chain joins TRBV4-2 to TRBJ1-2; 7 bases align to TRBD1. Germline-derived CDR1 and CDR2 are LGHNA and YNFKEQ. The trim removed 1 base at V and 3 bases at J, leaving 8 bases unmatched. This CDR3 contains 16 residues. CDR3 sequence: CASSQGETGQHYGYTF. DNA for the CDR3: TGTGCCAGCAGCCAAGGGGAAACGGGACAGCACTATGGCTACACCTTC.

The chain links TRBV2 to TRBJ1-5; D unresolved. Looked up from germline, CDR1 is SNHLY and CDR2 is FYNNEI. V dropped 6 bases and J dropped 3 bases, with 9 bases sitting between them. The CDR3 loop spans 13 amino acids. The DNA for the CDR3 is TGTGCCAGCAGCCGGGATCACAATCAGCCCCAGCATTTT. Translated, it gives CASSRDHNQPQHF.